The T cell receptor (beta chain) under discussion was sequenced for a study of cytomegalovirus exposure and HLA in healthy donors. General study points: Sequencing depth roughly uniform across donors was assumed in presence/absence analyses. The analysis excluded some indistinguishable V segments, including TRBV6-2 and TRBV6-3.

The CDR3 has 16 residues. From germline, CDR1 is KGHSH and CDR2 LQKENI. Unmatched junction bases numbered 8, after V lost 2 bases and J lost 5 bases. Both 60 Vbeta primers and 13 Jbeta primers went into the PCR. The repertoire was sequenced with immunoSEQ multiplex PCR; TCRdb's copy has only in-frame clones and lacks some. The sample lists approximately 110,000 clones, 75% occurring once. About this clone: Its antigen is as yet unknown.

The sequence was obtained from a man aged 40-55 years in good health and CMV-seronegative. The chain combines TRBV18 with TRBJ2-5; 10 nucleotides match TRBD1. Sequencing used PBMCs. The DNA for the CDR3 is TGTGCCAGCTCACCATCCCCGGGACAGGGGACCGAGACCCAGTACTTC. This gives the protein CASSPSPGQGTETQYF.